In its sample, the clone carrying this TCR beta chain was seen a few times. Its antigen remains unknown. This record belongs to a study of cytomegalovirus exposure and HLA in healthy donors. The study, taken as a whole, reports: Earlier analysis found most TCR beta V segments productive about 90% or about 30% of the time.

The CDR3 totals 14 residues. Trimming cost V 6 bases and J 6 bases; bases outside gene matches: 8. From germline, CDR1 is MNHNY and CDR2 SVGAGI (reference sequence). With 60 Vbeta and 13 Jbeta primers, the PCR was carried out. Sequenced by immunoSEQ multiplex PCR; TCRdb stores in-frame clones only, minus some. This sample has about 110,000 clones, with about 70% found just once. The V gene is TRBV6-6, the J gene TRBJ2-7; 10 bases map to TRBD1. The receptor was derived from a woman between 50 and 59 years old in good health and CMV-seropositive. Sequenced sample: PBMCs. The CDR3 is CASRPGGDRGEQYF. In DNA form, the CDR3 reads TGTGCCAGCAGGCCTGGGGGGGACAGGGGCGAGCAGTACTTC.